This T cell receptor beta chain came from a study of cytomegalovirus exposure and HLA in healthy donors. Findings and caveats of the study: Within the data, a cluster of highly shared sequence variants was likely a sequencing artifact. Most TCR sequences were seen very rarely across donors, but some public TCRs occurred in many. The availability of immune exposure information extended only to CMV serostatus.

Primers for the PCR totalled 60 Vbeta and 13 Jbeta. TCRdb keeps only in-frame clones here, not all; method: immunoSEQ multiplex PCR. Of around 130,000 clones listed, approximately 85% are singletons. About this clone itself: Its antigen is unknown.

Deletions cut 0 bases from V and 7 bases from J, with 5 bases between. The length of the CDR3 is 11 residues. Germline lookup yields CDR1 DFQATT and CDR2 SNEGSKA (reference sequence). V gene TRBV20-1 combines with J gene TRBJ2-3; D is uncertain. The sample comprised PBMCs. The sequence derives from a woman under 40 in good health and CMV-seropositive. The CDR3 region is CSARDLHTQYF. As DNA, the CDR3 is TGCAGTGCTAGAGATCTTCATACGCAGTATTTT.